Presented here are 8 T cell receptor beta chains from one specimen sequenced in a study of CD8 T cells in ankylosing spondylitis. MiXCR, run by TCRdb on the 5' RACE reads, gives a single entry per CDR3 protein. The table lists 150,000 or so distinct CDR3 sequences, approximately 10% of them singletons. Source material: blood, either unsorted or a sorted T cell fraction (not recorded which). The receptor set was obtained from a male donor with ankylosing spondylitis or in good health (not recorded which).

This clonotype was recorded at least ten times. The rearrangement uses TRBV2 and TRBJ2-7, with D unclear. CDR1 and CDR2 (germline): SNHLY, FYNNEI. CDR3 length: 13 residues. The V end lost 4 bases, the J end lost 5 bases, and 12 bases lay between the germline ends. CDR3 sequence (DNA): TGTGCCAGCAGTGTTCGAGGAGTTGACGAGCAGTACTTC. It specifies CASSVRGVDEQYF.

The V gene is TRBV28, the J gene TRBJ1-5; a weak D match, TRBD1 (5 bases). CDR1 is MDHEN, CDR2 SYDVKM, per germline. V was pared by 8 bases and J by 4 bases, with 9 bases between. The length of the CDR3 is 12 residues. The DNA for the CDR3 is TGTGCCAGCCACAGGTGGAATCAGCCCCAGCATTTT. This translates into CASHRWNQPQHF. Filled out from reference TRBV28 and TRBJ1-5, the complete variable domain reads DVKVTQSSRYLVKRTGEKVFLECVQDMDHENMFWYRQDPGLGLRLIYFSYDVKMKEKGDIPEGYSVSREKKERFSLILESASTNQTSMYLCASHRWNQPQHFGDGTRLSIL.

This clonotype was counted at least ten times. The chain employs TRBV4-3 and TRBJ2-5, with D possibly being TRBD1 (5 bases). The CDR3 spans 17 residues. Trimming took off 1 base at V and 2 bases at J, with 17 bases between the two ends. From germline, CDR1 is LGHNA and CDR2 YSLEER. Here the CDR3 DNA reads TGCGCCAGCAGCCAAGGATACCAGGGCAACCTACAAGAGACCCAGTACTTC. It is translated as CASSQGYQGNLQETQYF.

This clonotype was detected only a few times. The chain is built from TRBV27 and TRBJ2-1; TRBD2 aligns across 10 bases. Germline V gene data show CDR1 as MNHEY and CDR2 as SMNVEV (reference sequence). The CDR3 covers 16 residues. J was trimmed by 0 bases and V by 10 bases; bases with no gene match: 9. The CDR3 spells CATRTSGTFSYNEQFF. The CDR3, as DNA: TGTGCCACCCGGACTAGCGGAACTTTCTCCTACAATGAGCAGTTCTTC.

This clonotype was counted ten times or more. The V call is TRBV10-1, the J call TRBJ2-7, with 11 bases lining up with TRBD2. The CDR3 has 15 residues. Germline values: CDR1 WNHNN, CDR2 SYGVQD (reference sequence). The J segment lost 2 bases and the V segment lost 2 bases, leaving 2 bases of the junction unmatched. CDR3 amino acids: CASSEGTSGAYEQYF. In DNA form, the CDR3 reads TGCGCCAGCAGTGAGGGGACTAGCGGCGCCTACGAGCAGTACTTC.

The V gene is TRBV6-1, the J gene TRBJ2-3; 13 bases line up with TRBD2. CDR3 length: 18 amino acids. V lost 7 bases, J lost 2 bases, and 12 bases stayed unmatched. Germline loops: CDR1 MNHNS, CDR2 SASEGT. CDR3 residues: CASTGLAGAIRSTDTQYF. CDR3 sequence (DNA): TGTGCCAGCACCGGACTAGCGGGGGCGATCCGGTCCACAGATACGCAGTATTTT.

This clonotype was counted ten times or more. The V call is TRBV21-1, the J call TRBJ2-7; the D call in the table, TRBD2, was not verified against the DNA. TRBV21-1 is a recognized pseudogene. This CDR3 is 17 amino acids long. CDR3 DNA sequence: TGTGCCAGCAGCCCCTCGTATGGGGAGGGCCTCTCCTACGAGCAGTACTTC. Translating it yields CASSPSYGEGLSYEQYF.

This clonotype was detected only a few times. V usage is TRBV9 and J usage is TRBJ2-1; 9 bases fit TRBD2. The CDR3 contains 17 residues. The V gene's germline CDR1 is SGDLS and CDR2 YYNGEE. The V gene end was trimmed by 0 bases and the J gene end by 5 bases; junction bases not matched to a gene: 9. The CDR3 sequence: CASSVVGGGLANNEQFF. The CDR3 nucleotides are TGTGCCAGCAGCGTAGTAGGGGGGGGACTAGCTAACAATGAGCAGTTCTTC.